Each of the 16 T cell receptor beta chains below was sequenced from the same sample in a study of cytomegalovirus exposure and HLA in healthy donors. Researchers ran the PCR with 60 Vbeta and 13 Jbeta primers. Clones were read by immunoSEQ multiplex PCR, and TCRdb kept only the in-frame ones, dropping some. The sample includes 150,000 to 200,000 clones, 68% of them seen just once. Sequencing was performed on PBMCs. All receptors come from a man between 45 and 60 years old in good health and CMV-seronegative.

This clone was recorded once. The genes are TRBV5-1 and TRBJ2-3, with D possibly matching TRBD1 (6 bases). Trimming left V 3 bases short and J 3 bases short, with 17 bases between. The germline V gene encodes CDR1 SGHRS and CDR2 YFSETQ. The CDR3 is 16 residues long. In nucleotides, the CDR3 is TGCGCCAGCAGCTCCCTCGTAGGGGGTATAACAGATACGCAGTATTTT. Amino acids: CASSSLVGGITDTQYF.

The rearrangement uses TRBV6-5 and TRBJ1-1; 7 nucleotides line up with TRBD1. The CDR3 sequence is 12 residues long. Germline V gene lookup returns CDR1 MNHEY and CDR2 SVGAGI. J lost 8 bases, V lost 5 bases, and 5 bases had no gene match. The CDR3 DNA sequence: TGTGCCAGCAGTCCTGACAGGGACGAAGCTTTCTTT. This sequence encodes CASSPDRDEAFF.

This clone was seen more than once but under ten times. CDR3 DNA sequence: TGTGCCAGCACTCAACAGGGTTCGGGATATGGCTACACCTTC. Protein product: CASTQQGSGYGYTF. The chain couples TRBV28 to TRBJ1-2; D possibly corresponds to TRBD1 (6 bases). The V end lost 7 bases, the J end lost 5 bases, and 17 bases lay between the germline ends. The CDR3 runs to 14 residues. Germline V gives CDR1 MDHEN, CDR2 SYDVKM.

This clone was recorded a few times. The rearrangement links TRBV13 to TRBJ2-3; no definite D call. Trimming took off 4 bases at V and 0 bases at J, with 17 bases between the two ends. This CDR3 has 17 amino acids. Germline lookup yields CDR1 PRHDT and CDR2 FYEKMQ (reference sequence). This CDR3 reads CASSSYDFLSSTDTQYF. In DNA, the CDR3 is TGTGCCAGCAGCTCATACGACTTCTTATCTAGCACAGATACGCAGTATTTT. The complete variable domain, with remaining parts taken from reference TRBV13 and TRBJ2-3, reads AAGVIQSPRHLIKEKRETATLKCYPIPRHDTVYWYQQGPGQDPQFLISFYEKMQSDKGSIPDRFSAQQFSDYHSELNMSSLELGDSALYFCASSSYDFLSSTDTQYFGPGTRLTVL.

In its sample, this clone ranks as large (0.1 to 1%). This chain links TRBV10-3 with TRBJ2-7; 8 positions match TRBD2. This CDR3 region has 14 residues. Germline V lookup: CDR1 ENHRY, CDR2 SYGVKD. V gave up 4 bases and J gave up 2 bases; unmatched junction bases: 4. CDR3 loop: CAISAGLDPYEQYF. For the CDR3, the DNA is TGTGCCATCAGTGCGGGACTAGACCCCTACGAGCAGTACTTC.

J is TRBJ1-3 and V is TRBV6-5; 10 bases agree with TRBD1. The CDR3 contains 15 residues. Germline CDR1 is MNHEY and CDR2 is SVGAGI. With V trimmed by 2 bases and J by 5 bases, 3 bases remained unmatched. CDR3 protein: CASSYDRGHRNTIYF. The CDR3 DNA sequence: TGTGCCAGCAGTTACGACAGGGGGCACAGAAACACCATATATTTT.

This rearrangement joins TRBV5-1 to TRBJ2-1; the D is unclear. The length of the CDR3 is 15 residues. The germline gives CDR1 SGHRS, CDR2 YFSETQ. V lost 1 base and J 4 bases, leaving 12 bases between the germline ends. CDR3 coding DNA: TGCGCCAGCAGCTTGAAACAACCGATGTACAATGAGCAGTTCTTC. Its protein product is CASSLKQPMYNEQFF.

The J gene is TRBJ1-6, the V gene TRBV6-5; no firm D call. The CDR3 covers 15 residues. The V end lost 7 bases, the J end lost 0 bases, and 10 bases lay between the germline ends. The germline CDR1 and CDR2 sequences are MNHEY and SVGAGI. The CDR3 sequence: CASTLQSSYNSPLHF. In DNA form, the CDR3 reads TGTGCCAGCACCCTACAGAGCTCCTATAATTCACCCCTCCACTTT.

The V and J genes are TRBV9 and TRBJ2-3, with 10 bases identical to TRBD2. The CDR3 extends over 15 amino acids. J gave up 2 bases and V 6 bases, and 6 bases lay outside the gene matches. Germline-derived CDR1 and CDR2 are SGDLS and YYNGEE. The CDR3 region is CASNGAGGPTDTQYF. CDR3 DNA: TGTGCCAGCAACGGAGCGGGGGGGCCCACAGATACGCAGTATTTT.

The rearrangement links TRBV7-5 to TRBJ2-1; no DNA check was done on the table's D call, TRBD2. TRBV7-5 corresponds to a pseudogene. This CDR3 is built from 16 residues. In nucleotides, the CDR3 is TGTGTCAGAAGCAAAAAAGCGGACTCCCCTAACAATGAGCAGTTCTTC. This gives the protein CVRSKKADSPNNEQFF.

The J gene is TRBJ1-1, the V gene TRBV10-3; D perhaps matches TRBD1 (5 bases). V lost 3 bases to trimming and J lost 4 bases, with 15 bases between them. Germline assignment: CDR1 ENHRY and CDR2 SYGVKD. CDR3 length: 15 residues. The CDR3 loop is CAISDLGPRGTEAFF. The CDR3 bases are TGTGCCATCAGTGATTTAGGGCCTAGGGGCACTGAAGCTTTCTTT.

The chain has TRBV2 and TRBJ1-2, with 7 positions matching TRBD1. CDR1 SNHLY and CDR2 FYNNEI come from the germline V gene. After removal of 4 bases from V and 4 bases from J, the junction contained 6 bases not matched to a gene. The CDR3 is made up of 14 amino acids. The CDR3 DNA is TGTGCCAGCAGTGCACAGGGGCCTGGCTATGGCTACACCTTC. This sequence encodes CASSAQGPGYGYTF. The full variable domain, completed using reference TRBV2 and TRBJ1-2, is EPEVTQTPSHQVTQMGQEVILRCVPISNHLYFYWYRQILGQKVEFLVSFYNNEISEKSEIFDDQFSVERPDGSNFTLKIRSTKLEDSAMYFCASSAQGPGYGYTFGSGTRLTVV.

The chain joins TRBV7-3 to TRBJ2-7; 7 bases match TRBD1. This CDR3 has 15 residues. The J segment lost 2 bases and the V segment lost 5 bases, leaving 9 bases of the junction unmatched. CDR1 SGHTA and CDR2 FQGTGA come from the germline V gene. The CDR3 sequence: CASSRIPTGTYEQYF. The CDR3 nucleotides are TGTGCCAGCAGCCGTATTCCGACAGGGACCTACGAGCAGTACTTC.

The sample holds a few counts of this clone. This rearrangement joins TRBV15 to TRBJ1-1; weak D call: TRBD1 (5 bases). Germline V gives CDR1 LNHNV, CDR2 YYDKDF (reference sequence). There are 16 residues in the CDR3. Trimming pared 0 bases from V and 0 bases from J, leaving 11 bases between. In DNA, the CDR3 is TGTGCCACCAGCAGAGATAAGGGGAACATGAACACTGAAGCTTTCTTT. Its translation: CATSRDKGNMNTEAFF.

V usage is TRBV5-1 and J usage is TRBJ1-1; the match to TRBD1 covers 8 bases. The V segment lost 4 bases and the J segment 4 bases; nucleotides outside the gene matches: 12. CDR1 SGHRS and CDR2 YFSETQ come from the germline V gene. This CDR3 region has 16 residues. The CDR3 DNA sequence: TGCGCCAGCAGCCCAGGACAGGGTACCTTGGGCACTGAAGCTTTCTTT. Amino acids: CASSPGQGTLGTEAFF.

This clone was seen a few times. The chain combines TRBV15 with TRBJ1-2; tentatively, D is TRBD1 (6 bases). The V gene's germline CDR1 is LNHNV and CDR2 YYDKDF (reference sequence). CDR3 size: 14 residues. Between the trimmed V and J ends, which lost 4 bases and 3 bases, there was a span of 12 bases. CDR3 residues: CATSTRQAHYGYTF. The CDR3 DNA follows: TGTGCCACCAGCACGCGACAGGCGCACTATGGCTACACCTTC. The whole variable domain, filled in from reference TRBV15 and TRBJ1-2, reads DAMVIQNPRYQVTQFGKPVTLSCSQTLNHNVMYWYQQKSSQAPKLLFHYYDKDFNNEADTPDNFQSRRPNTSFCFLDIRSPGLGDTAMYLCATSTRQAHYGYTFGSGTRLTVV.